This T cell receptor beta chain stems from a study of monozygotic twins with inflammatory bowel disease. CDR3 size: 14 residues. Looked up from germline, CDR1 is SGHRS and CDR2 is YFSETQ. With eight separate reactions per sample, the authors made cDNA. TCRdb reprocessed the 5' RACE reads and reports one entry per CDR3 protein, with no DNA. Recorded for this sample: approximately 400,000 distinct CDR3 sequences. A word on this clonotype: Its antigen is still unknown.

Study findings and constraints: It was in IBD patients that TCRbeta diversity (inverse Simpson) was lower than in healthy co-twins. Cells of different T cell subtypes could not be told apart. Among IBD patients, fewer clonotypes were shared with others than among healthy twins, especially with disease activity.

The V call is TRBV5-1, the J call TRBJ2-7; TCRdb designates TRBD1, a call that cannot be tested without DNA. This receptor was obtained from a human donor with ulcerative colitis or Crohn's disease, or a healthy co-twin of an affected twin (not recorded which). Sequenced sample: blood. This CDR3 reads CASSLWTGSDEQYF.